The 5 T cell receptor beta chains below all came from one sample that was sequenced in a study of regulatory T cells in long-lasting Graves disease. Time point indicated: newly diagnosed GD, antithyroid drugs for less than 3 months. Making the TCR library involved RNA that had been extracted from PBMCs. CDR3-region Arm-PCR and iRepertoire HTBI primers produced the TCR beta libraries. In TCRdb, the multiplex PCR reads were re-called with MiXCR into one record per CDR3 protein. Seen here are around 250,000 distinct CDR3 sequences, more than 15% observed once, and the top ten hold 14%. These data were also filed under a second study, of T cells in Graves' hyperthyroidism and ophthalmopathy.

This sample comprised peripheral blood mononuclear cells (PBMCs), obtained at new diagnosis, from a patient treated with antithyroid drugs. The receptors were gathered from a woman under 40 with Graves disease.

Ten or more counts support this clonotype. The chain has TRBV9 and TRBJ2-3; no firm D call. The CDR3 consists of 14 residues. V gave up 3 bases and J gave up 2 bases, with 10 bases separating them. Germline CDR1 is SGDLS and CDR2 is YYNGEE. CDR3 nucleotides: TGTGCCAGCAGCGATCTAGAGCACACAGATACGCAGTATTTT. This encodes CASSDLEHTDTQYF.

This clonotype came up many times. The chain combines TRBV11-2 with TRBJ2-4, with 13 nucleotides matching TRBD2. Germline V lookup: CDR1 SGHAT, CDR2 FQNNGV. V was pared by 1 base and J by 5 bases, with 2 bases of the junction left unmatched. The CDR3 has 16 amino acids. The CDR3 DNA follows: TGTGCCAGCAGCTTAGCGGGGACTAGCGGGGAAAACATTCAGTACTTC. It translates to CASSLAGTSGENIQYF.

This clonotype was observed at least ten times. The rearrangement joins TRBV20-1 to TRBJ1-3; a weak D match, TRBD1 (5 bases). V was shortened by 3 bases and J by 0 bases, with 9 bases between the two germline ends. This CDR3 is 14 amino acids long. In germline, CDR1 is DFQATT, CDR2 SNEGSKA (reference sequence). The CDR3 loop reads CSARAGTSGNTIYF. The CDR3 nucleotides read TGCAGTGCTAGGGCGGGGACCTCTGGAAACACCATATATTTT.

This clonotype was seen ten or more times. This chain uses TRBV7-9 with TRBJ2-1; tentative D call: TRBD1 (5 bases). CDR1 is SEHNR and CDR2 is FQNEAQ in the germline V gene (reference sequence). Trimming stripped 8 bases from V and 2 bases from J, with 16 bases between. The CDR3 consists of 15 residues. The CDR3 spells CASPGQGITYNEQFF. CDR3 coding DNA: TGTGCCAGCCCAGGGCAGGGAATCACCTACAATGAGCAGTTCTTC.

The V and J genes are TRBV19 and TRBJ1-1, with a weak D call TRBD1 (6 bases). CDR3 length: 13 residues. The germline V gene encodes CDR1 LNHDA and CDR2 SQIVND (reference sequence). Trimming pared 7 bases from V and 1 base from J, leaving 10 bases between. In DNA, the CDR3 is TGTGCCAGTATCGGCAGGGGGAACACTGAAGCTTTCTTT. Encoded protein: CASIGRGNTEAFF.